Each of the 16 T cell receptor beta chains below was sequenced from the same sample in a study of identical twins. From the 5' RACE reads, TCRdb called clonotypes with MiXCR, one entry per CDR3 protein. Found here are 500,000 to 700,000 distinct CDR3 sequences, just over 7% of them singletons; the top ten hold 1.5% to 2%. The data were also submitted as part of a second study, on yellow fever vaccine responses in identical twins.

Specimen: PBMCs. These receptors came from a woman under 30 in good health.

In this sample, this clonotype turned up many times. As DNA, the CDR3 is TGTGCCAGCAGTCAACAGGAGAAAGCTTTCTTT. This sequence encodes CASSQQEKAFF. The rearrangement joins TRBV6-6 to TRBJ1-1, with D possibly matching TRBD1 (5 bases). This CDR3 spans 11 amino acids. V lost 5 bases and J 9 bases, leaving 10 bases between the germline ends. Per the germline V gene, CDR1 is MNHNY and CDR2 is SVGAGI (reference sequence).

This clonotype was seen at least ten times. V and J are TRBV12-3 or TRBV12-4 and TRBJ2-1; D gene unclear. This CDR3 region has 15 residues. Trimming pared 3 bases from V and 4 bases from J, leaving 13 bases between. CDR3: CASSLLGALYNEQFF. CDR3 sequence (DNA): TGTGCCAGCAGTTTGTTGGGTGCCCTATACAATGAGCAGTTCTTC.

There are many counts of this clonotype. This sequence joins TRBV15 and TRBJ1-1, with 8 positions matching TRBD1. CDR3 length: 12 residues. Germline V gives CDR1 LNHNV, CDR2 YYDKDF (reference sequence). V gave up 8 bases and J gave up 1 base; unmatched junction bases: 0. CDR3 in DNA: TGTGCCACCGGACAGGGGAACACTGAAGCTTTCTTT. Its protein is CATGQGNTEAFF.

A few counts support this clonotype. The chain is built from TRBV18 and TRBJ2-1; TRBD1 agrees at 10 bases. CDR1 is KGHSH, CDR2 LQKENI, per germline. J gave up 8 bases and V 1 base, and 5 bases lay outside the gene matches. This CDR3 is built from 15 residues. The CDR3 is CASSPQGQGLDEQFF. The CDR3 nucleotides are TGTGCCAGCTCACCACAGGGACAGGGGTTGGATGAGCAGTTCTTC.

V and J are TRBV11-2 and TRBJ2-5; D perhaps matches TRBD2 (5 bases). The length of the CDR3 is 12 residues. Trimming shortened V by 5 bases and J by 5 bases, and 9 bases separated the two germline ends. Per germline, CDR1 SGHAT and CDR2 FQNNGV. CDR3 sequence: CASSRSAETQYF. The CDR3 DNA is TGTGCCAGCAGCCGTAGCGCCGAGACCCAGTACTTC. The full variable domain, with the rest looked up from reference TRBV11-2 and TRBJ2-5, is EAGVAQSPRYKIIEKRQSVAFWCNPISGHATLYWYQQILGQGPKLLIQFQNNGVVDDSQLPKDRFSAERLKGVDSTLKIQPAKLEDSAVYLCASSRSAETQYFGPGTRLLVL.

At least ten counts were recorded for this clonotype. The chain combines TRBV12-3 or TRBV12-4 with TRBJ1-5; TRBD1 is a possible D gene (5 bases). The length of the CDR3 is 13 residues. Trimming left V 2 bases short and J 10 bases short, with 12 bases between. The CDR3 here is CASSLSQGTPQHF. DNA for the CDR3: TGTGCCAGCAGTTTAAGTCAGGGTACCCCCCAGCATTTT.

J is TRBJ2-5 and V is TRBV5-6, with TRBD1 matching 10 bases. Germline V gene data show CDR1 as SGHDT and CDR2 as YYEEEE. This CDR3 contains 13 residues. V shed 7 bases and J 1 base; nucleotides not matched to a gene: 1. The CDR3 protein is CASDRGLQETQYF. Here the CDR3 DNA reads TGTGCCAGCGACAGGGGGCTCCAAGAGACCCAGTACTTC.

At least ten counts were recorded for this clonotype. This rearrangement joins TRBV20-1 to TRBJ2-1; D is perhaps TRBD1 (6 bases). The CDR3 is made up of 14 amino acids. Germline CDR1 reads DFQATT; CDR2 reads SNEGSKA (reference sequence). The V end was cut by 3 bases, the J end by 6 bases, with 15 bases between. This chain's CDR3 is CSARPRTVTNEQFF. DNA of the CDR3: TGCAGTGCTAGGCCCCGGACAGTAACCAATGAGCAGTTCTTC.

This chain uses TRBV27 with TRBJ2-2, with D tentatively TRBD2 (6 bases). Germline V CDR1 and CDR2: MNHEY, SMNVEV (reference sequence). This CDR3 has 16 residues. The ends were cut back, 5 bases at V and 5 bases at J, with 18 bases in the middle. The CDR3 sequence is CASSPSSGEWTGELFF. CDR3 nucleotide sequence: TGTGCCAGCAGTCCCTCATCGGGAGAGTGGACCGGGGAGCTGTTTTTT.

The chain joins TRBV12-3 or TRBV12-4 to TRBJ2-1; tentative D call: TRBD2 (5 bases). The CDR3 runs to 16 residues. The germline V and J ends were trimmed by 10 bases and 6 bases, with 25 bases remaining between them. The CDR3 sequence is CATFSFEGIEGNEQFF. The CDR3 region has the DNA TGTGCCACCTTCAGTTTCGAGGGCATCGAGGGCAATGAGCAGTTCTTC.

The rearrangement joins TRBV11-2 to TRBJ1-4; D not certain. V lost 3 bases to trimming and J lost 0 bases, with 11 bases between them. This CDR3 is built from 16 residues. Germline V gives CDR1 SGHAT, CDR2 FQNNGV. Written as DNA, the CDR3 is TGTGCCAGCAGCTTTATGGCCCGCACAACTAATGAAAAACTGTTTTTT. The encoded protein is CASSFMARTTNEKLFF.

This clonotype occurred a few times. The J gene is TRBJ2-7, the V gene TRBV7-9; TRBD1 matches 8 bases. The V gene's germline CDR1 is SEHNR and CDR2 FQNEAQ (reference sequence). J was trimmed by 6 bases and V by 3 bases; bases with no gene match: 10. The CDR3 length is 15 residues. The CDR3 bases are TGTGCCAGCAGCTTTCACGAACAGGGGGTTAGCGAGCAGTACTTC. Translation gives CASSFHEQGVSEQYF.

The chain uses TRBV6-2 or TRBV6-3 and TRBJ2-5, with 8 bases fitting TRBD2. Germline V gene sequence: CDR1 MNHEY, CDR2 SVGEGT. The J segment lost 2 bases and the V segment lost 2 bases, leaving 4 bases of the junction unmatched. The CDR3 is 15 residues long. The CDR3 DNA reads TGTGCCAGCAGTTACGCGGGGGGCCGACAAGAGACCCAGTACTTC. It specifies CASSYAGGRQETQYF.

In this sample, this clonotype turned up a few times. The chain recombines TRBV24-1 with TRBJ2-2, with 13 bases that match TRBD2. The junction had 2 bases not matched to a gene; V was cut back by 2 bases and J by 6 bases. The CDR3 contains 16 residues. Germline CDR1 is KGHDR and CDR2 is SFDVKD. The CDR3 DNA is TGTGCCACCAGTGATTCACTAGCGGGAGGGTCCGGGGAGCTGTTTTTT. This codes for CATSDSLAGGSGELFF.

This clonotype was counted a few times. This chain connects TRBV10-3 to TRBJ2-7; TRBD2 agrees at 11 bases. The CDR3 sequence is 14 residues long. The trim removed 3 bases at V and 7 bases at J, leaving 5 bases unmatched. The germline gives CDR1 ENHRY, CDR2 SYGVKD. CDR3 nucleotide sequence: TGTGCCATCAGTGATAGCGGGGGGGCTTGGGAGCAGTACGTC. The encoded protein is CAISDSGGAWEQYV.

The chain carries TRBV28 and TRBJ2-7, with 9 bases matching TRBD2. Germline V gene lookup returns CDR1 MDHEN and CDR2 SYDVKM. Trimming cost V 6 bases and J 4 bases; bases outside gene matches: 7. CDR3 size: 14 residues. The CDR3 DNA follows: TGTGCCAGCAGACAAAGCGGGAGGACTTACGAGCAGTACTTC. Encoded protein: CASRQSGRTYEQYF.